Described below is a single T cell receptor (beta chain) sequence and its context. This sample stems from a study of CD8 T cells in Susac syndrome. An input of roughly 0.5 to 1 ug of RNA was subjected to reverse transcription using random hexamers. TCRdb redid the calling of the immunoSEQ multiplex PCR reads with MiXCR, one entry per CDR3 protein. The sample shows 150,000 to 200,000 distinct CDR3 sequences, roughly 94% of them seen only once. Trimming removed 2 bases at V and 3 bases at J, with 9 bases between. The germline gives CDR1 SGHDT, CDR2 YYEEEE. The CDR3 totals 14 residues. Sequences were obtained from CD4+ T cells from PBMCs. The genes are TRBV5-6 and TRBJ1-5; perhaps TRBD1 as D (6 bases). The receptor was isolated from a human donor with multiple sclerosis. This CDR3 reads CASSFGQINQPQHF. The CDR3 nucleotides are TGTGCCAGCAGCTTCGGACAGATCAATCAGCCCCAGCATTTT. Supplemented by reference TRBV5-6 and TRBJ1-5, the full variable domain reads DAGVTQSPTHLIKTRGQQVTLRCSPKSGHDTVSWYQQALGQGPQFIFQYYEEEERQRGNFPDRFSGHQFPNYSSELNVNALLLGDSALYLCASSFGQINQPQHFGDGTRLSIL.